The text below deals with one T cell receptor beta chain. The target antigen is unknown. This sample is drawn from a study of PD-1 blockade in classical Hodgkin lymphoma. Each patient relapsed following autologous stem cell transplantation, and prior brentuximab vedotin exposure differed. General observations from the study: In CD4+ cells, TCR diversity went up significantly by C4D1, but in CD8+ cells it did not.

This table comes from immunoSEQ multiplex PCR, and its TCRdb copy is limited to in-frame clones, with some not included. Of some 20,000 clones listed, 80% were seen once; the top ten hold 15% to 20%. The CDR3 runs 16 residues. Germline lookup yields CDR1 SGDLS and CDR2 YYNGEE. Between the trimmed V and J ends, which lost 3 bases and 3 bases, there was a span of 17 bases. The J gene is TRBJ2-3, the V gene TRBV9, with D perhaps matching TRBD2 (5 bases). Source: peripheral blood mononuclear cells (PBMCs), taken before the second cycle of nivolumab. This receptor was identified in a human donor with classical Hodgkin lymphoma. CDR3 coding DNA: TGTGCCAGCAGCGCAAACGGGCCATCGGGAACAGATACGCAGTATTTT. This encodes CASSANGPSGTDTQYF. The full variable domain, with the rest looked up from reference TRBV9 and TRBJ2-3, is DSGVTQTPKHLITATGQRVTLRCSPRSGDLSVYWYQQSLDQGLQFLIQYYNGEERAKGNILERFSAQQFPDLHSELNLSSLELGDSALYFCASSANGPSGTDTQYFGPGTRLTVL.